The 31 T cell receptor beta chains reported below all come from one sample, sequenced in a study of spatial heterogeneity in lung cancer. Study-wide points: Intratumoral expanded alpha and beta TCR counts were found to track tumor mutation counts.

A single record per CDR3 protein comes from TCRdb applying MiXCR to the 5' RACE reads. In the table there are 25,000 to 30,000 distinct CDR3 sequences, roughly 6.9% of which are singletons. Stated time point: sample taken at primary tumor resection. Antigens of these TCRs are unknown. The sequencing used lung tumor tissue, collected at surgery. All receptors derive from a male donor with early-stage non-small cell lung cancer.

On this clonotype itself: This may be a read error, as it is one base from a much larger clone. The V gene is TRBV28, the J gene TRBJ1-6; D gene unclear. Germline V gene sequence: CDR1 MDHEN, CDR2 SYDVKM. The CDR3 is 14 amino acids. CDR3 coding DNA: TGTGCCAGCAGTTTGGCCATTCATAATCCACCCCTCCACTTT. Protein sequence: CASSLAIHNPPLHF.

There are many counts of this clonotype. The chain is built from TRBV7-2 and TRBJ1-1, with D tentatively TRBD1 (5 bases). CDR1 and CDR2 (germline): SGHTA, FQGNSA. Trimming shortened V by 5 bases and J by 0 bases, and 13 bases separated the two germline ends. The CDR3 length is 15 residues. CDR3 coding DNA: TGTGCCAGCAGCATCGGAACAGGACTGAACACTGAAGCTTTCTTT. Amino acid sequence: CASSIGTGLNTEAFF.

This clonotype was picked up many times. V and J are TRBV30 and TRBJ1-2, with 10 bases matching TRBD1. CDR1 is GTSNPN, CDR2 SVGIG, per germline (reference sequence). Trimming at V came to 3 bases and at J to 7 bases, leaving 8 bases not matched to a gene. This CDR3 contains 14 residues. CDR3 in DNA: TGTGCCTGGAGGGACAGGGGGATAACGGTTGGCTACACCTTC. Its translation is CAWRDRGITVGYTF.

This clonotype has ten or more counts. The chain carries TRBV4-3 and TRBJ1-1, with 8 bases lining up with TRBD1. The CDR3 loop spans 16 amino acids. J was trimmed by 6 bases and V by 1 base; bases with no gene match: 10. CDR1 and CDR2 (germline): LGHNA, YSLEER. CDR3 bases: TGCGCCAGCAGCCAAGCTCGAACAGGGGGTCGCGCTGAAGCTTTCTTT. Amino acids: CASSQARTGGRAEAFF.

This clonotype was found many times. The J gene is TRBJ1-6, the V gene TRBV20-1; D is undetermined. Germline CDR1 DFQATT, CDR2 SNEGSKA (reference sequence). Trimming removed 0 bases at V and 14 bases at J, with 14 bases between. The CDR3 runs 13 residues. The CDR3: CSARDRAGAALHF. The CDR3 coding sequence is TGCAGTGCTAGAGATAGGGCGGGAGCAGCCCTCCACTTT.

This clonotype was seen ten or more times. This chain links TRBV12-3 or TRBV12-4 with TRBJ2-4; D gene ambiguous. V dropped 5 bases and J dropped 2 bases, with 4 bases sitting between them. The CDR3 is 12 residues long. CDR3 bases: TGTGCCAGCAGTCGGACCAAAAACATTCAGTACTTC. The encoded protein is CASSRTKNIQYF.

The table lists this clonotype with a few counts. This chain uses TRBV10-3 with TRBJ2-3; TRBD2 matches at 7 bases. Looked up from germline, CDR1 is ENHRY and CDR2 is SYGVKD. J was trimmed by 0 bases and V by 4 bases; bases with no gene match: 7. CDR3 length equals 16 residues. Here the CDR3 reads CAISGNLAGSTDTQYF. The CDR3 DNA reads TGTGCCATCAGTGGGAATTTAGCGGGTAGCACAGATACGCAGTATTTT.

In its sample, this clonotype was seen many times. The chain combines TRBV18 with TRBJ2-6; D tentatively fits TRBD1 or TRBD2 (5 bases each). CDR3 length equals 17 residues. V was cut by 3 bases and J by 2 bases, with 14 bases left in between. The germline gives CDR1 KGHSH, CDR2 LQKENI. The chain's CDR3 is CASSPLGPAAGANVLTF. The CDR3 coding sequence is TGTGCCAGCTCACCTTTGGGACCCGCCGCTGGGGCCAACGTCCTGACTTTC.

Judged by abundance, this clonotype is medium-sized. The V call is TRBV20-1, the J call TRBJ2-5, with no clear D. CDR3 length: 13 amino acids. CDR1 and CDR2 from the germline V gene are DFQATT and SNEGSKA (reference sequence). Trimming took 0 bases from V and 0 from J, leaving 5 bases between them. In DNA form, the CDR3 reads TGCAGTGCTAGAGATCTGTACCAAGAGACCCAGTACTTC. Amino acids: CSARDLYQETQYF.

By share, this clonotype counts as medium-sized. The rearrangement uses TRBV24-1 and TRBJ2-2; D remains unclear. The V gene lost 4 bases and the J gene lost 3 bases, with 11 bases spanning the gap. Germline V lookup: CDR1 KGHDR, CDR2 SFDVKD. This CDR3 has 15 residues. CDR3 in amino acids: CATSEGSPYTGELFF. The CDR3 bases are TGTGCCACCAGTGAGGGTAGCCCTTACACCGGGGAGCTGTTTTTT.

This clonotype is large within its sample. This chain links TRBV6-6 with TRBJ2-7; 7 bases align to TRBD1. The CDR3 spans 14 residues. Germline V gene data show CDR1 as MNHNY and CDR2 as SVGAGI (reference sequence). Germline trimming cut 6 bases from V and 9 bases from J; bases unmatched to any gene: 14. The CDR3 protein is CASSLGPDRDRQYF. The CDR3 DNA sequence: TGTGCCAGCAGCCTCGGACCAGACAGGGACAGGCAGTACTTC.

This clonotype was detected only a few times. Here the CDR3 DNA reads TGTGCCAGCAGACCCCAGGACAGAAACAATCAGCCCCAGCATTTT. Protein: CASRPQDRNNQPQHF. The chain joins TRBV28 to TRBJ1-5; D is perhaps TRBD1 (6 bases). The V gene lost 6 bases and the J gene lost 3 bases, with 15 bases spanning the gap. CDR3 size: 15 residues. CDR1 is MDHEN and CDR2 is SYDVKM in the germline V gene.

The chain couples TRBV20-1 to TRBJ1-1; 7 bases fit TRBD1. Losses at the gene ends were 5 bases for V and 1 base for J; bases not matched to a gene: 4. The V gene's germline CDR1 is DFQATT and CDR2 SNEGSKA (reference sequence). CDR3 size: 13 residues. The CDR3 sequence is CSAYRDRNTEAFF. Written as DNA, the CDR3 is TGCAGTGCTTACCGGGACAGGAACACTGAAGCTTTCTTT.

The J gene is TRBJ1-1, the V gene TRBV5-1, with D unclear. With 6 bases removed from V and 5 bases from J, the gap between germline ends came to 14 bases. CDR1 and CDR2 from the germline V gene are SGHRS and YFSETQ. The length of the CDR3 is 13 residues. CDR3 nucleotide sequence: TGCGCCAGCATAGGACGGCTGGGGACTGAAGCTTTCTTT. Its translation: CASIGRLGTEAFF. The complete variable domain, with remaining parts taken from reference TRBV5-1 and TRBJ1-1, reads KAGVTQTPRYLIKTRGQQVTLSCSPISGHRSVSWYQQTPGQGLQFLFEYFSETQRNKGNFPGRFSGRQFSNSRSEMNVSTLELGDSALYLCASIGRLGTEAFFGQGTRLTVV.

The chain employs TRBV2 and TRBJ2-1, with D unclear. V was clipped by 5 bases and J by 12 bases, with 11 bases between them. The germline V gene encodes CDR1 SNHLY and CDR2 FYNNEI. There are 11 residues in the CDR3. CDR3 region: CASSPALAQFF. DNA of the CDR3: TGTGCCAGCAGTCCTGCGCTGGCGCAGTTCTTC.

This clonotype came up many times. This rearrangement joins TRBV7-2 to TRBJ2-5; no definite D call. V shed 8 bases and J shed 4 bases, with 20 bases lying between them. There are 15 residues in the CDR3. Germline CDR1 reads SGHTA; CDR2 reads FQGNSA. The CDR3 sequence: CASCQAGQVGETQYF. The CDR3 DNA sequence: TGTGCCAGCTGCCAAGCTGGTCAGGTCGGAGAGACCCAGTACTTC.

In its sample, this clonotype was seen many times. The CDR3 protein is CASSFLGSGVQEKLFF. Written as DNA, the CDR3 is TGTGCCAGCAGTTTTCTGGGGAGTGGTGTACAAGAAAAACTGTTTTTT. J is TRBJ1-4 and V is TRBV28, with D uncertain. V lost 3 bases and J lost 8, with 19 bases in between. The germline V gene has CDR1 MDHEN and CDR2 SYDVKM. CDR3 length equals 16 residues.

This clonotype was recorded at least ten times. The CDR3 nucleotides read TGTGCCAGCAGCATCCGGAGGGGCAACTATGGCTACACCTTC. Amino acids: CASSIRRGNYGYTF. The rearrangement uses TRBV7-2 and TRBJ1-2; D is possibly TRBD1 (5 bases). The ends were cut back, 5 bases at V and 2 bases at J, with 12 bases in the middle. The germline V gene encodes CDR1 SGHTA and CDR2 FQGNSA. The CDR3 has 14 residues.

In its sample, this clonotype was seen many times. The chain links TRBV6-5 to TRBJ1-1, with TRBD1 as a possible D gene (5 bases). Germline V CDR1 and CDR2: MNHEY, SVGAGI. This CDR3 comprises 14 residues. V was pared by 1 base and J by 1 base, with 7 bases between. For the CDR3, the DNA is TGTGCCAGCAGTTACTGGGGGGAGAACACTGAAGCTTTCTTT. This gives the protein CASSYWGENTEAFF.

This clonotype was counted a few times. The chain uses TRBV4-1 and TRBJ2-3; TRBD1 aligns across 8 bases. The germline V gene has CDR1 MGHRA and CDR2 YSYEKL. The CDR3 has 17 residues. Trimming removed 4 bases from V and 4 bases from J; junction bases left unmatched: 13. CDR3 DNA: TGCGCCAGCAGCCGAATCTCAGGGGGCGTTGGGTCAGATACGCAGTATTTT. Its protein product is CASSRISGGVGSDTQYF.

This clonotype was picked up many times. The V and J genes are TRBV5-1 and TRBJ1-5; TRBD1 is a possible D gene (5 bases). Germline lookup yields CDR1 SGHRS and CDR2 YFSETQ. Trimming shortened V by 3 bases and J by 1 base, and 14 bases separated the two germline ends. CDR3 length equals 16 residues. CDR3 in DNA: TGCGCCAGCAGCTATTCCCCAGGGATAAGCAATCAGCCCCAGCATTTT. Translating gives CASSYSPGISNQPQHF.

This clonotype was found many times. The chain recombines TRBV10-3 with TRBJ1-2; D not certain. Germline assignment: CDR1 ENHRY and CDR2 SYGVKD. This CDR3 comprises 15 residues. V was cut by 0 bases and J by 7 bases, with 15 bases left in between. Here the CDR3 DNA reads TGTGCCATCAGTGAGTCAGTTTACGATGACGGTGGCTACACCTTC. It codes for CAISESVYDDGGYTF.

This clonotype was detected many times. J is TRBJ2-3 and V is TRBV5-6; a possible D gene is TRBD2 (5 bases). The CDR3 has 14 residues. Germline CDR1 is SGHDT and CDR2 is YYEEEE. The V end lost 2 bases, the J end lost 2 bases, and 9 bases lay between the germline ends. CDR3 DNA: TGTGCCAGCAGCTTCGGACTTACCACAGATACGCAGTATTTT. Amino acid sequence: CASSFGLTTDTQYF.

In this sample, this clonotype turned up many times. The rearrangement links TRBV6-2 or TRBV6-3 to TRBJ2-5; D remains ambiguous. Germline CDR1 and CDR2: MNHEY and SVGEGT. The CDR3 sequence is 15 residues long. With 2 bases removed from V and 1 base from J, the gap between germline ends came to 11 bases. The CDR3 here is CASSYPRILQETQYF. In nucleotides, the CDR3 is TGTGCCAGCAGTTACCCCCGGATACTCCAAGAGACCCAGTACTTC.

CDR3 DNA sequence: TGCAGTGCGACCTTCCGGGACATGGGGCTCAACGAGCAGTACTTC. Translating it yields CSATFRDMGLNEQYF. The chain carries TRBV20-1 and TRBJ2-7, with D tentatively TRBD1 (6 bases). The V end was cut by 6 bases, the J end by 5 bases, with 23 bases between. CDR1 is DFQATT, CDR2 SNEGSKA, per germline (reference sequence). This CDR3 has 15 residues.

There are many counts of this clonotype. This chain links TRBV29-1 with TRBJ1-2; D call uncertain. CDR1 is SQVTM and CDR2 is ANQGSEA in the germline V gene. V lost 4 bases and J 4 bases, leaving 10 bases between the germline ends. The CDR3 length is 12 residues. The CDR3 loop reads CSVGSRGYGYTF. The CDR3 nucleotides read TGCAGCGTTGGGAGTCGGGGCTATGGCTACACCTTC.

In this sample, this clonotype is medium-sized. This chain uses TRBV5-6 with TRBJ1-1; D gene ambiguous. The V gene lost 3 bases and the J gene lost 1 base, with 7 bases spanning the gap. The CDR3 has 13 amino acids. Germline V gene data show CDR1 as SGHDT and CDR2 as YYEEEE. CDR3 sequence: CASSSTWNTEAFF. CDR3 DNA: TGTGCCAGCAGCTCTACATGGAACACTGAAGCTTTCTTT.

This clonotype was counted a few times. The rearrangement uses TRBV10-3 and TRBJ1-2; D may be TRBD1 (5 bases). The V and J ends lost 0 bases and 8 bases respectively, with 13 bases between them. This CDR3 is built from 14 residues. Per germline, CDR1 ENHRY and CDR2 SYGVKD. CDR3 DNA: TGTGCCATCAGTGAGTCGGCGGGACCTGGCGGCTACACCTTC. This codes for CAISESAGPGGYTF.

This chain joins TRBV5-1 and TRBJ2-7, with a possible D match to TRBD1 (5 bases). The CDR3 loop spans 14 amino acids. CDR1 SGHRS and CDR2 YFSETQ come from the germline V gene. Trimming left V 6 bases short and J 0 bases short, with 13 bases between. This CDR3 is CASTHRISSYEQYF. The CDR3 nucleotides read TGCGCCAGCACCCACAGGATTAGCTCCTACGAGCAGTACTTC.

This clonotype was observed many times. This chain joins TRBV18 and TRBJ1-3, with a weak D call TRBD1 (6 bases). The CDR3 loop spans 13 amino acids. Trimming stripped 8 bases from V and 2 bases from J, with 10 bases between. Germline CDR1 KGHSH, CDR2 LQKENI. DNA for the CDR3: TGTGCCAGCACAACAGGGACTGGAAACACCATATATTTT. It specifies CASTTGTGNTIYF. Variable domain in full (rest from reference TRBV18 and TRBJ1-3): NAGVMQNPRHLVRRRGQEARLRCSPMKGHSHVYWYRQLPEEGLKFMVYLQKENIIDESGMPKERFSAEFPKEGPSILRIQQVVRGDSAAYFCASTTGTGNTIYFGEGSWLTVV.

This clonotype was picked up many times. This chain uses TRBV7-8 with TRBJ2-1; 9 nucleotides match TRBD2. The CDR3 contains 15 residues. V was pared by 1 base and J by 5 bases, with 3 bases of the junction left unmatched. CDR1 is SGHVS, CDR2 FQNEAQ, per germline. The CDR3 loop is CASSLERGANNEQFF. Here the CDR3 DNA reads TGTGCCAGCAGCTTAGAGCGGGGGGCCAACAATGAGCAGTTCTTC.